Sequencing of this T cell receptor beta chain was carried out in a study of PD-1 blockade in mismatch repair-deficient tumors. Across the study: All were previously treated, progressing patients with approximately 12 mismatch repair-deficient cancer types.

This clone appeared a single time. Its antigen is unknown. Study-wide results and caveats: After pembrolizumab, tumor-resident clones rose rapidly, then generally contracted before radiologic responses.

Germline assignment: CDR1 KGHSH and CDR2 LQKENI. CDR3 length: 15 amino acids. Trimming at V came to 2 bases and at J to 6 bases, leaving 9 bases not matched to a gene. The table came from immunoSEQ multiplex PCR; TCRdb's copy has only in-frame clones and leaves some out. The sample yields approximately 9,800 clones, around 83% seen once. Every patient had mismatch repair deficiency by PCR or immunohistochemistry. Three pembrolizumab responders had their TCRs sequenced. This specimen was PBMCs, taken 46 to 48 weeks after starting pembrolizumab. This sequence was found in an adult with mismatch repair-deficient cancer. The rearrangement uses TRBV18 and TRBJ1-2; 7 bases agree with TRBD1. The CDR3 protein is CASSPVTGQGDGYTF. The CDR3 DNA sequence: TGTGCCAGCTCACCAGTCACAGGGCAGGGGGATGGCTACACCTTC.